These 4 T cell receptor beta chains were sequenced from one sample in a study of OX40 agonist ivuxolimab in advanced cancers. Sequencing used immunoSEQ multiplex PCR; TCRdb keeps in-frame clones, though not all of them. The data contain tens of thousands of clones, approximately 88% of them singletons. The source material was CD4+ or CD8+ T cells sorted from blood, sampled in a trial of the OX40 agonist ivuxolimab. These receptor sequences come from an adult with an advanced solid tumor such as melanoma, head and neck, liver or kidney cancer.

The chain carries TRBV5-1 and TRBJ2-5; 11 bases align to TRBD2. Germline V lookup: CDR1 SGHRS, CDR2 YFSETQ. The CDR3 contains 16 residues. J was trimmed by 2 bases and V by 0 bases; bases with no gene match: 3. CDR3 loop: CASSLVAGGAQETQYF. The CDR3 bases are TGCGCCAGCAGCTTGGTAGCGGGAGGGGCACAAGAGACCCAGTACTTC.

The chain is built from TRBV4-2 and TRBJ1-5, with 7 nucleotides matching TRBD1. This CDR3 is built from 15 residues. The V segment lost 4 bases and the J segment 5 bases; nucleotides outside the gene matches: 8. CDR1 and CDR2 (germline): LGHNA, YNFKEQ. The chain's CDR3 is CASSRSGDRDQPQHF. The DNA for the CDR3 is TGTGCCAGCAGCCGAAGTGGGGACAGAGATCAGCCCCAGCATTTT.

The gene calls are TRBV5-1 and TRBJ2-7; either TRBD1 or TRBD2 may fit D (5 bases each). Germline V gene sequence: CDR1 SGHRS, CDR2 YFSETQ. The CDR3 is 14 amino acids. The germline V and J ends were trimmed by 1 base and 6 bases, with 14 bases remaining between them. CDR3 sequence: CASSLSGRDPEQYF. CDR3 bases: TGCGCCAGCAGCTTGAGCGGCAGGGACCCCGAGCAGTACTTC.

This chain joins TRBV2 and TRBJ2-7, with D unresolved. CDR1 is SNHLY and CDR2 is FYNNEI in the germline V gene. There are 14 residues in the CDR3. The V and J ends lost 3 bases and 1 base respectively, with 10 bases between them. The CDR3 spells CASSDLTGSYEQYF. The CDR3 region has the DNA TGTGCCAGCAGTGATCTCACTGGTTCCTACGAGCAGTACTTC. Combining the CDR3 with reference TRBV2 and TRBJ2-7 gives the whole variable domain EPEVTQTPSHQVTQMGQEVILRCVPISNHLYFYWYRQILGQKVEFLVSFYNNEISEKSEIFDDQFSVERPDGSNFTLKIRSTKLEDSAMYFCASSDLTGSYEQYFGPGTRLTVT.